This TCR beta chain was identified in a study of T cells in localized non-small cell lung cancer. The CDR3 is made up of 18 amino acids. The method was immunoSEQ multiplex PCR; TCRdb's version includes in-frame clones alone and lacks a portion of them. The sample includes 25,000 to 35,000 clones, about nine tenths of them seen just once. Points from the study as a whole: There were a median around 57 of the top 100 tumor clones appearing in adjacent lung. Investigators sequenced only a single tumor region, leaving heterogeneity possible. Uninvolved adjacent lung, not tumor, had the highest T cell clonality.

In its sample, this clone was seen once. The antigen remains unidentified. The origin of this receptor is a woman aged 40-75 years with stage III lung adenocarcinoma. This sequence joins TRBV12-2 and TRBJ1-5. TRBV12-2 is a recognized pseudogene. The sample here was peripheral blood mononuclear cells, taken before any cancer treatment. CDR3 nucleotide sequence: TGTGCAAGTCGCCTCCCCGGGACCCAACCATATAGCAATCAGCCCCAGCATTTT. Protein: CASRLPGTQPYSNQPQHF.